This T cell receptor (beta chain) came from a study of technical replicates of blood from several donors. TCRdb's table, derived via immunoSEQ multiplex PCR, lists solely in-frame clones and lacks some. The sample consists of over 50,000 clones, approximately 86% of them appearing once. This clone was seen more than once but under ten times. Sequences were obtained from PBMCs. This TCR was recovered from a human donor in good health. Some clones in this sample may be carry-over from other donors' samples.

CDR3 nucleotide sequence: TGTGCCAGCAGTTTCCAGGTGTCGAATTCACCCCTCCACTTT. The encoded protein is CASSFQVSNSPLHF. The V and J genes are TRBV27 and TRBJ1-6; D uncertain. The V end lost 3 bases, the J end lost 7 bases, and 10 bases lay between the germline ends. This CDR3 spans 14 amino acids. Germline V gene data show CDR1 as MNHEY and CDR2 as SMNVEV (reference sequence).